Listed here is a single TCR beta chain. The antigen is not known. The entry originates in a study of radiation and T cells in renal cell carcinoma. Whole-study results and caveats: Top tumor clonotypes rose in blood 2 weeks post-radiation, then contracted.

V was clipped by 3 bases and J by 2 bases, with 8 bases between them. This CDR3 contains 13 residues. Germline lookup yields CDR1 SNHLY and CDR2 FYNNEI. Time point specified: baseline pretreatment blood. Treatment in this sample: 15 Gy SBRT to primary tumor, nephrectomy 4 weeks later. Only in-frame clones appear in the TCRdb table, and some are missing; sequencing was by immunoSEQ multiplex PCR. The repertoire consists of 90,000 to 100,000 clones, with approximately 86% occurring once and the leading ten covering less than 10%. The chain has TRBV2 and TRBJ2-7; weak D call: TRBD1 (5 bases). The specimen was blood, collected from a patient whose treatment included radiotherapy and nephrectomy. The sequence was collected from a man between 45 and 60 years old with renal cell carcinoma. The CDR3 region is CASSEADTYEQYF. The CDR3 bases are TGTGCCAGCAGTGAGGCGGACACCTACGAGCAGTACTTC.